The 20 T cell receptor beta chains below come from one sample, sequenced in a study of shared clonotypes between healthy human individuals. Clones were read by immunoSEQ multiplex PCR, and TCRdb kept only the in-frame ones, dropping some. The sample contains 850,000 to 1,200,000 clones, approximately 68% of which appear only once. The specimen sequenced was memory CD4+ T cells sorted from blood. Subset meaning: CD45RA-negative fraction. The source of these receptors is a man aged 18 to 29 in good health.

This clone was recorded a few times. This sequence joins TRBV30 and TRBJ1-2; no firm D call. The CDR3 consists of 11 residues. CDR1 and CDR2 (germline): GTSNPN, SVGIG (reference sequence). Between the trimmed V and J ends, which lost 4 bases and 3 bases, there was a span of 6 bases. As DNA, the CDR3 is TGTGCCTGGATCGGGGACTATGGCTACACCTTC. It codes for CAWIGDYGYTF.

In nucleotides, the CDR3 is TGTGCCATCAGTGAAACCGCCTCGACAGGATTTAATGAAAAACTGTTTTTT. This translates into CAISETASTGFNEKLFF. V usage is TRBV10-3 and J usage is TRBJ1-4, with D perhaps TRBD1 (6 bases). The V end was cut by 3 bases, the J end by 4 bases, with 18 bases between. This CDR3 is 17 amino acids long. Per the germline V gene, CDR1 is ENHRY and CDR2 is SYGVKD.

The chain's CDR3 is CASSQLENYNEQFF. The CDR3 coding sequence is TGCGCCAGCAGCCAACTAGAGAACTACAATGAGCAGTTCTTC. The J gene is TRBJ2-1, the V gene TRBV10-2, with D possibly being TRBD2 (5 bases). The V end was cut by 6 bases, the J end by 3 bases, with 12 bases between. The CDR3 covers 14 residues. Germline assignment: CDR1 WSHSY and CDR2 SAAADI.

The gene calls are TRBV2 and TRBJ1-1, with D maybe TRBD1 (6 bases). CDR1 SNHLY and CDR2 FYNNEI come from the germline V gene. This CDR3 comprises 14 residues. V lost 7 bases to trimming and J lost 1 base, with 13 bases between them. CDR3 bases: TGTGCCAGCACCTCCCAGGGGAAGAACACTGAAGCTTTCTTT. Its translation is CASTSQGKNTEAFF. Looking up the rest from reference TRBV2 and TRBJ1-1 gives the full variable domain: EPEVTQTPSHQVTQMGQEVILRCVPISNHLYFYWYRQILGQKVEFLVSFYNNEISEKSEIFDDQFSVERPDGSNFTLKIRSTKLEDSAMYFCASTSQGKNTEAFFGQGTRLTVV.

V and J are TRBV5-1 and TRBJ2-5; tentative D call: TRBD2 (5 bases). The germline gives CDR1 SGHRS, CDR2 YFSETQ. This CDR3 has 15 amino acids. The V end lost 4 bases, the J end lost 5 bases, and 18 bases lay between the germline ends. The CDR3 DNA is TGCGCCAGCAGCCACCAAGTCGGGGATAGGGAGACCCAGTACTTC. This sequence encodes CASSHQVGDRETQYF.

Remarks on this clone: A read error may produce the germline difference seen at one junction end. The rearrangement links TRBV7-3 to TRBJ2-5; D tentatively fits TRBD1 or TRBD2 (6 bases each). Germline lookup yields CDR1 SGHTA and CDR2 FQGTGA. The CDR3 has 14 residues. CDR3 protein: CASSLTGRGETQYF. The CDR3 DNA follows: TGTGCCAGCAGCCTAACAGGGCGGGGAGAGACCCAGTACTTC.

V is TRBV9 and J is TRBJ2-3, with 7 positions matching TRBD2. Germline CDR1 and CDR2: SGDLS and YYNGEE. The CDR3 runs 16 residues. V was pared by 4 bases and J by 9 bases, with 17 bases of the junction left unmatched. This chain's CDR3 is CASSLSEGGPVGTQYF. CDR3 nucleotide sequence: TGTGCCAGCAGCCTGTCGGAGGGAGGGCCGGTCGGGACGCAGTATTTT. The full variable domain, completed using reference TRBV9 and TRBJ2-3, is DSGVTQTPKHLITATGQRVTLRCSPRSGDLSVYWYQQSLDQGLQFLIQYYNGEERAKGNILERFSAQQFPDLHSELNLSSLELGDSALYFCASSLSEGGPVGTQYFGPGTRLTVL.

V and J are TRBV7-2 and TRBJ2-3; 13 nucleotides line up with TRBD2. Trimming at V came to 5 bases and at J to 3 bases, leaving 5 bases not matched to a gene. Looked up from germline, CDR1 is SGHTA and CDR2 is FQGNSA. This CDR3 comprises 16 residues. The CDR3 here is CASSLGLAGETDTQYF. The CDR3 DNA sequence: TGTGCCAGCAGCCTAGGACTAGCGGGAGAGACAGATACGCAGTATTTT.

In regard to this clone: Within the sample, other DNA sequences also encode this same CDR3. The V and J genes are TRBV18 and TRBJ2-5; D ambiguous. With 6 bases removed from V and 2 bases from J, the gap between germline ends came to 10 bases. CDR3 length: 13 residues. The germline V gene has CDR1 KGHSH and CDR2 LQKENI. CDR3 sequence reads: CASSFGQQETQYF. DNA for the CDR3: TGTGCCAGCTCTTTCGGGCAACAAGAGACCCAGTACTTC.

Notes on this clone: The sample carries other DNA sequences with the same CDR3. This chain links TRBV6-4 with TRBJ2-2; no clear D. This CDR3 contains 13 residues. V lost 2 bases to trimming and J lost 4 bases, with 5 bases between them. Per germline, CDR1 MRHNA and CDR2 SNTAGT. The CDR3 coding sequence is TGTGCCAGCAGTGACGGGTCCACCGGGGAGCTGTTTTTT. This sequence encodes CASSDGSTGELFF.

The J gene is TRBJ2-1, the V gene TRBV9, with 8 bases matching TRBD2. J gave up 4 bases and V 4 bases, and 4 bases lay outside the gene matches. The germline gives CDR1 SGDLS, CDR2 YYNGEE. The CDR3 totals 14 residues. The CDR3 loop is CASSPTSVYNEQFF. The CDR3 DNA is TGTGCCAGCAGCCCGACTAGCGTTTACAATGAGCAGTTCTTC. The complete variable domain, with remaining parts taken from reference TRBV9 and TRBJ2-1, reads DSGVTQTPKHLITATGQRVTLRCSPRSGDLSVYWYQQSLDQGLQFLIQYYNGEERAKGNILERFSAQQFPDLHSELNLSSLELGDSALYFCASSPTSVYNEQFFGPGTRLTVL.

On this clone itself: Other DNA sequences in this sample translate to the same CDR3. The chain uses TRBV5-6 and TRBJ2-7; D uncertain. The CDR3 loop spans 13 amino acids. Trimming removed 1 base from V and 4 bases from J, with 9 bases in between. CDR1 and CDR2 (germline): SGHDT, YYEEEE. CDR3 loop: CASSLPASYEQYF. DNA of the CDR3: TGTGCCAGCAGCTTGCCCGCCTCATACGAGCAGTACTTC. The entire variable domain, with the rest obtained from reference TRBV5-6 and TRBJ2-7, is as follows: DAGVTQSPTHLIKTRGQQVTLRCSPKSGHDTVSWYQQALGQGPQFIFQYYEEEERQRGNFPDRFSGHQFPNYSSELNVNALLLGDSALYLCASSLPASYEQYFGPGTRLTVT.

On this clone itself: Other DNA sequences from this sample encode an identical CDR3 as well. The V call is TRBV2, the J call TRBJ1-2, with a weak D call TRBD1 (5 bases). From germline, CDR1 is SNHLY and CDR2 FYNNEI. The ends were cut back, 5 bases at V and 2 bases at J, with 12 bases in the middle. This CDR3 is 14 amino acids long. The CDR3 here is CASSQDGTNYGYTF. DNA for the CDR3: TGTGCCAGCAGTCAGGACGGGACCAACTATGGCTACACCTTC.

This chain connects TRBV25-1 to TRBJ2-7; TRBD1 is a possible D gene (6 bases). Trimming removed 3 bases from V and 9 bases from J, with 15 bases in between. CDR3 length equals 13 residues. CDR1 and CDR2 (germline): MGHDK, SYGVNS. CDR3 in amino acids: CASSDGTKVVQYF. CDR3 DNA: TGTGCCAGCAGTGACGGGACAAAAGTGGTGCAGTACTTC.

This rearrangement joins TRBV28 to TRBJ2-5; D may be TRBD2 (5 bases). Trimming removed 5 bases at V and 7 bases at J, with 11 bases between. This CDR3 is built from 12 residues. CDR1 and CDR2 (germline): MDHEN, SYDVKM. The CDR3 loop is CASSGRRGTQYF. CDR3 sequence (DNA): TGTGCCAGCAGTGGAAGACGGGGGACCCAGTACTTC.

The chain carries TRBV10-2 and TRBJ2-1, with D possibly TRBD2 on 6 matching bases. Germline assignment: CDR1 WSHSY and CDR2 SAAADI. There are 14 residues in the CDR3. The V end lost 10 bases, the J end lost 9 bases, and 22 bases lay between the germline ends. DNA of the CDR3: TGCGCCACAGCGAACTTCGGGAGAACGGGTGAGCAGTTCTTC. It is translated as CATANFGRTGEQFF.

This rearrangement joins TRBV19 to TRBJ2-1, with D possibly matching TRBD2 (6 bases). V lost 4 bases and J lost 6, with 22 bases in between. Germline CDR1 is LNHDA and CDR2 is SQIVND (reference sequence). The CDR3 is 17 amino acids. In DNA, the CDR3 is TGTGCCAGTAGTACTAAGGGACTGATTGAATCCCCCAATGAGCAGTTCTTC. The encoded protein is CASSTKGLIESPNEQFF.

The chain joins TRBV7-9 to TRBJ2-5; 9 bases are a match to TRBD2. V lost 5 bases, J lost 5 bases, and 18 bases stayed unmatched. Germline lookup yields CDR1 SEHNR and CDR2 FQNEAQ (reference sequence). The CDR3 is made up of 18 amino acids. CDR3 residues: CASSVLPSLAGAGETQYF. As DNA, the CDR3 is TGTGCCAGCAGCGTCTTGCCCTCCTTAGCGGGAGCCGGGGAGACCCAGTACTTC.

This clone was counted a single time. The rearrangement joins TRBV9 to TRBJ2-2, with 10 bases that match TRBD2. The V gene end was trimmed by 3 bases and the J gene end by 2 bases; junction bases not matched to a gene: 7. CDR3 size: 17 residues. The germline gives CDR1 SGDLS, CDR2 YYNGEE. This chain's CDR3 is CASSAQRTSGNTGELFF. The CDR3 DNA sequence: TGTGCCAGCAGCGCTCAGCGGACTAGCGGAAACACCGGGGAGCTGTTTTTT.

The chain links TRBV19 to TRBJ2-1; no clear D gene. This CDR3 comprises 13 residues. The V end lost 6 bases, the J end lost 7 bases, and 13 bases lay between the germline ends. Germline CDR1 reads LNHDA; CDR2 reads SQIVND (reference sequence). The CDR3 reads CASRPESRNEQFF. CDR3 coding DNA: TGTGCCAGTAGGCCAGAGTCACGTAATGAGCAGTTCTTC.